Listed below are T cell receptor beta chains from one sample, sequenced in a study of T cell responses to AZD1222 COVID-19 vaccine. Using immunoSEQ multiplex PCR, the repertoire was profiled, and TCRdb retains in-frame clones only, with some absent. The sample lists 70,000 to 95,000 clones, approximately 90% occurring once. The sample here was peripheral blood, taken 28 days after the second AZD1222 dose. These receptors all come from an adult who received the AZD1222 COVID-19 vaccine. Each CDR3 is given with its conserved first and last residue. A D gene is named only where the DNA matches it firmly.

V	D	J	length	CDR3
TRBV18	TRBD1	TRBJ2-7	18	CASSPVSRPGQGVNEQYF
TRBV21-1	.	TRBJ2-7	15	CASSKVRQDSYEQYF
TRBV7-2	TRBD2	TRBJ2-5	16	CASSLGASGRGETQYF
TRBV7-8	TRBD1	TRBJ2-5	16	CASSLPGQGRQETQYF
TRBV28	.	TRBJ2-5	14	CASNTGTVLWTQYF
TRBV6-5	.	TRBJ1-2	13	CASRSGTNYGYTF
TRBV11-3	.	TRBJ2-1	13	CASSFLGLNEQFF
TRBV18	.	TRBJ1-2	13	CASSPAADYGYTF
TRBV3-1/TRBV3-2	.	TRBJ2-6	15	CASSRDSSGANVLTF
TRBV7-2	.	TRBJ2-5	15	CASSLVFQPRETQYF
TRBV7-9	TRBD2	TRBJ2-7	14	CASSLTGTSSEQYF
TRBV12-3/TRBV12-4	.	TRBJ1-6	12	CASSLNRNPLHF
TRBV2	.	TRBJ1-4	16	CASSLLLGAGGEKLFF
TRBV4-2	.	TRBJ2-7	15	CASSQGTHETYEQYF
TRBV6-4	.	TRBJ1-3	14	CASRETSTGNTIYF
TRBV25-1	.	TRBJ1-4	16	CASSDHSKGANEKLFF
TRBV27	TRBD1	TRBJ2-7	15	CASSFATGGSYEQYF
TRBV2	.	TRBJ2-7	14	CASSARLSSYEQYF
TRBV5-1	.	TRBJ2-7	16	CASSLGDGSPPDEQYF
TRBV7-2	.	TRBJ2-1	15	CASSLFGRGHNEQFF
TRBV19	.	TRBJ2-7	12	CATMGPSYEQYF
TRBV10-3	TRBD2	TRBJ2-1	17	CAIRGSGSSGRYNEQFF
TRBV7-9	.	TRBJ2-6	15	CASSSQSSGANVLTF
TRBV7-9	.	TRBJ1-5	14	CASSLGQGGQPQHF
TRBV6-4	TRBD1	TRBJ2-1	14	CASSLQGLDNEQFF
TRBV19	TRBD1	TRBJ2-4	15	CASSLTGTGLGIQYF
TRBV11-3	.	TRBJ1-4	13	CASSFGQNEKLFF
TRBV7-2	.	TRBJ1-2	14	CASRVGGRNYGYTF
TRBV27	.	TRBJ1-1	14	CASSFNLENTEAFF
TRBV9	.	TRBJ2-3	12	CASSGTSDTQYF
TRBV28	.	TRBJ2-7	12	CASGTYSYEQYF
TRBV19	TRBD1	TRBJ1-5	16	CASSPRDRGMDQPQHF
TRBV7-3	TRBD2	TRBJ2-1	16	CASSFRGGSSYNEQFF
TRBV3-1/TRBV3-2	TRBD1	TRBJ2-3	15	CASSLRTGSTDTQYF
TRBV9	TRBD1	TRBJ1-1	15	CASSSGQGENTEAFF
TRBV6-2/TRBV6-3	.	TRBJ2-7	13	CASSWTSIYEQYF
TRBV25-1	TRBD2	TRBJ2-1	16	CASSDPSGRPSNEQFF
TRBV9	.	TRBJ2-5	14	CASSPSLGRETQYF
TRBV25-1	.	TRBJ1-1	13	CASSEQQNTEAFF
TRBV1	.	TRBJ2-3	17	CTSSLNGPRGSTDTQYF
TRBV29-1	.	TRBJ2-7	13	CSVGSGTGVEQYF
TRBV7-2	TRBD1	TRBJ2-1	16	CASSLETGWGYNEQFF
TRBV5-4	.	TRBJ2-1	15	CASSSFSSSYNEQFF
TRBV7-9	.	TRBJ2-5	15	CASSPGGTLKETQYF
TRBV27	.	TRBJ2-2	14	CASSFGGYTGELFF
TRBV23-1	.	TRBJ1-5	15	CASSPEDDGNQPQHF
TRBV5-8	TRBD1	TRBJ1-5	14	CASSEGQGRQPQHF
TRBV30	TRBD2	TRBJ2-7	14	CAWGPSGRAGKQYF
TRBV6-6	.	TRBJ1-1	15	CASSYARRGNTEAFF
TRBV9	.	TRBJ2-1	16	CASSVVAVSSYNEQFF
TRBV2	.	TRBJ2-4	14	CASSEGGARNIQYF
TRBV7-2	.	TRBJ2-3	13	CASSLTGTDTQYF
TRBV7-9	TRBD2	TRBJ2-7	14	CASSSRTSPREQYF
TRBV10-2	.	TRBJ2-6	16	CASSDQRSSGANVLTF
TRBV6-5	TRBD1	TRBJ1-1	15	CASVSGQGASTEAFF
TRBV11-1	.	TRBJ1-6	11	CASSSNSPLHF
TRBV6-6	.	TRBJ1-2	15	CASSYPQSSNYGYTF
TRBV4-1	TRBD2	TRBJ2-7	14	CASSHPSGSYEQYF
TRBV28	.	TRBJ2-3	14	CASISLMGTDTQYF